This T cell receptor beta chain is drawn from a study of intratumoral heterogeneity in liver cancer. Notes on the research overall: In the full cohort of approximately 15 patients, the median age was approximately 63 years and the majority of patients were male. The full cohort included around 72 multiregional samples from 14 HCC patients, consisting of roughly 50 tumoral regions and about 20 adjacent nontumoral regions. To examine intratumor heterogeneity, the study integrated RNA-seq, DNA sequencing, TCR-seq and SNP array data obtained from multiple regions of hepatocellular carcinoma specimens.

V drops 5 bases and J drops 2 bases, leaving 19 bases in between. CDR1 and CDR2 are read off the germline V gene (reference sequence) as SEHNR and FQNEAQ. The CDR3 sequence holds 16 residues, the cysteine and phenylalanine included. The kept DNA is CDR3 alone, 48 bases in frame from the first base. TCR beta chain CDR3 regions were sequenced from genomic DNA using the immunoSEQ assay. Rearranged VDJ segments were amplified with primers annealing to V and J segments. The study's processing was this. Clonality and richness metrics were computed with the ImmunoSeq Analyzer software. Fisher's exact test, supplemented by a beta-binomial method for added stringency, was applied to identify differentially abundant clones between regions. As stored in TCRdb, this immuneACCESS dataset retains in-frame rearrangements with V and J assigned. A fraction of the clones does not appear; measured against another copy, unresolved V genes explain less than half of the discrepancy, and the remainder lacks a known reason. Clone size and V and J calls were adopted from that table, with D and trimming inferred from the DNA. The sample yields approximately 2,500 clones; 71% were counted once. Around 45% of the sample is taken by the ten largest.

Concerning this clone itself: Which antigen it targets is not known. No much larger clone exists at a distance of one base, and base qualities are not known.

Samples labelled H were derived from distinct, geographically separated regions of the hepatocellular carcinoma nodule. All patients had early-stage hepatocellular carcinoma and received no therapy before surgical resection. No macroscopic evidence of necrosis or hemorrhage was present in the sampled areas. In a couple of patients, TCR sequencing (ImmunoSeq) was performed on multiple regions. Frozen resection tissue samples were collected at least 1 cm apart from each other. Genomic DNA was isolated from bulk tissue with the DNeasy blood and tissue kit. The paper as a whole reports these results and caveats: Overall T cell clonality did not differ significantly between tumor regions within either sequenced patient. According to the report, TCR sequencing confirmed the RNA-seq-based estimates of regional differences in tumor-infiltrating lymphocyte burden. Limitations acknowledged by the authors included a relatively low number of patients and under-sampled representation of tumor-infiltrating lymphocytes. In each sequenced patient, tumor region a showed significantly more unique T-cell clonal expansions than tumor region b.

The material was tumor tissue, obtained before any cancer treatment. The sequence came from a woman in her seventies with hepatocellular carcinoma. The rearranged chain carries TRBV7-9 and TRBJ2-7; the D gene is perhaps TRBD1 or TRBD2, each of them matching over 5 bases. CDR3 protein: CASSEGLGVPTYEQYF. The bases read TGTGCCAGCAGCGAGGGTCTGGGGGTCCCAACCTACGAGCAGTACTTC.